The entry below gives a single T cell receptor (beta chain) sequence along with its context. Antigen unknown. The germline CDR1 and CDR2 sequences are WNHNN and SYGVQD (reference sequence). This CDR3 is built from 13 residues. V dropped 3 bases and J dropped 6; count of bases not matched to a gene: 2. The method was immunoSEQ multiplex PCR; TCRdb's version includes in-frame clones alone and lacks a portion of them. The sample contains roughly 2 million clones, roughly 95% of which appear only once. The entry originates in a study of shared clonotypes between healthy human individuals. General observations from the study: Donors were few, which limited the genetic and exposure-history diversity represented.

Sequencing input: naive CD4+ T cells sorted from blood. Subset in this sample: CD45RA+ positively selected. The chain employs TRBV10-1 and TRBJ2-7, with 10 bases identical to TRBD1. The receptor's source is a man aged 18 to 35 in good health. CDR3 DNA sequence: TGCGCCAGCAGTGAAGGGGACAGGGGCGAGCAGTACTTC. This translates into CASSEGDRGEQYF.